Each of the 12 T cell receptor beta chains below was sequenced from the same sample in a study of cytomegalovirus exposure and HLA in healthy donors. The PCR was carried out with 60 Vbeta primers and 13 Jbeta primers. Repertoires were generated with immunoSEQ multiplex PCR, while TCRdb's copy carries only in-frame clones and drops some. The sample lists about 50,000 clones, around 70% seen once, with approximately 10% in the top ten. Sequencing input: PBMCs. The origin of the receptors is a woman aged 50 to 60 in good health and CMV-seronegative.

This clone has only a few counts. J is TRBJ2-7 and V is TRBV6-1; 8 nucleotides line up with TRBD2. Trimming at V came to 4 bases and at J to 4 bases, leaving 6 bases not matched to a gene. Per the germline V gene, CDR1 is MNHNS and CDR2 is SASEGT. The CDR3 runs to 14 residues. The CDR3 coding sequence is TGTGCCAGCAGTGGCCAGCGGGAGCCGTACGAGCAGTACTTC. Translation gives CASSGQREPYEQYF.

This chain joins TRBV30 and TRBJ1-4, with D hard to call. This CDR3 spans 12 amino acids. V dropped 5 bases and J dropped 8 bases, with 12 bases sitting between them. Looked up from germline, CDR1 is GTSNPN and CDR2 is SVGIG (reference sequence). The CDR3, as DNA: TGTGCCTGGGGCGGGGTTGAGGAAAAACTGTTTTTT. The encoded protein is CAWGGVEEKLFF.

The chain couples TRBV6-5 to TRBJ2-7, with 9 positions matching TRBD1. V lost 0 bases, J lost 2 bases, and 2 bases stayed unmatched. This CDR3 contains 15 residues. Germline lookup yields CDR1 MNHEY and CDR2 SVGAGI. CDR3 sequence: CASSYSGTGPYEQYF. Here the CDR3 DNA reads TGTGCCAGCAGTTACTCCGGGACAGGGCCCTACGAGCAGTACTTC.

The chain uses TRBV7-2 and TRBJ1-5; possibly TRBD1 for D (6 bases). CDR1 is SGHTA and CDR2 is FQGNSA in the germline V gene. Trimming removed 0 bases from V and 6 bases from J, with 12 bases in between. This CDR3 comprises 15 residues. The CDR3 protein is CASSLAAGERQPQHF. The CDR3 nucleotides are TGTGCCAGCAGCTTAGCGGCAGGGGAGCGTCAGCCCCAGCATTTT.

Remarks on this clone: Since the CDR3 does not end with the conserved phenylalanine or tryptophan, this likely comes from a read error. The chain's CDR3 is CASSLGTGTNQPQHV. The CDR3 coding sequence is TGTGCCAGCAGCCTTGGGACAGGGACCAATCAGCCCCAGCATGTT. The V call is TRBV6-5, the J call TRBJ1-5; 9 bases are a match to TRBD1. Germline CDR1 is MNHEY and CDR2 is SVGAGI. V was clipped by 6 bases and J by 3 bases; unmatched bases: 6. CDR3 length equals 15 residues.

J is TRBJ2-7 and V is TRBV5-1; no reliable D call. The CDR3 loop spans 14 amino acids. The V end lost 0 bases, the J end lost 4 bases, and 11 bases lay between the germline ends. CDR1 is SGHRS and CDR2 is YFSETQ in the germline V gene. CDR3 in DNA: TGCGCCAGCAGCTTGGCCGTGGCATCGTACGAGCAGTACTTC. As protein: CASSLAVASYEQYF. Filled out from reference TRBV5-1 and TRBJ2-7, the complete variable domain reads KAGVTQTPRYLIKTRGQQVTLSCSPISGHRSVSWYQQTPGQGLQFLFEYFSETQRNKGNFPGRFSGRQFSNSRSEMNVSTLELGDSALYLCASSLAVASYEQYFGPGTRLTVT.

This rearrangement joins TRBV27 to TRBJ1-1; no definite D call. Germline V gives CDR1 MNHEY, CDR2 SMNVEV (reference sequence). The V end was cut by 3 bases, the J end by 0 bases, with 17 bases between. The CDR3 is 17 amino acids. The CDR3 coding sequence is TGTGCCAGCAGTTTTCAAGGGAGTGGGGTAATGAACACTGAAGCTTTCTTT. Residues: CASSFQGSGVMNTEAFF.

The chain has TRBV30 and TRBJ2-7, with a tentative D call TRBD2 (6 bases). CDR3 length: 12 residues. The V and J ends lost 3 bases and 3 bases respectively, with 9 bases between them. CDR1 and CDR2 (germline): GTSNPN, SVGIG (reference sequence). DNA for the CDR3: TGTGCCTGGAGCCCCGGGGGCTACGAGCAGTACTTC. It yields the protein CAWSPGGYEQYF.

CDR3 DNA sequence: TGCGCCAGCAGCTTGAGGACTAGCACAGATACGCAGTATTTT. This gives the protein CASSLRTSTDTQYF. The chain couples TRBV5-1 to TRBJ2-3; maybe TRBD2 (5 bases). Germline-derived CDR1 and CDR2 are SGHRS and YFSETQ. The CDR3 loop spans 14 amino acids. V gave up 1 base and J gave up 0 bases, with 6 bases separating them. The variable domain in full, with the rest retrieved from reference TRBV5-1 and TRBJ2-3, is KAGVTQTPRYLIKTRGQQVTLSCSPISGHRSVSWYQQTPGQGLQFLFEYFSETQRNKGNFPGRFSGRQFSNSRSEMNVSTLELGDSALYLCASSLRTSTDTQYFGPGTRLTVL.

The rearrangement uses TRBV5-1 and TRBJ2-1; TRBD2 aligns across 7 bases. This CDR3 is 14 amino acids long. The junction had 7 bases not matched to a gene; V was cut back by 4 bases and J by 6 bases. CDR1 SGHRS and CDR2 YFSETQ come from the germline V gene. In nucleotides, the CDR3 is TGCGCCAGCAGCGGGAGCGGGGCCCTCAATGAGCAGTTCTTC. Protein product: CASSGSGALNEQFF. The full variable domain, in which reference TRBV5-1 and TRBJ2-1 provide the parts outside the CDR3, is KAGVTQTPRYLIKTRGQQVTLSCSPISGHRSVSWYQQTPGQGLQFLFEYFSETQRNKGNFPGRFSGRQFSNSRSEMNVSTLELGDSALYLCASSGSGALNEQFFGPGTRLTVL.

In this sample, this clone turned up a few times. This chain joins TRBV11-2 and TRBJ2-7, with 9 bases identical to TRBD1. This CDR3 is built from 15 residues. Germline lookup yields CDR1 SGHAT and CDR2 FQNNGV. Losses at the gene ends were 3 bases for V and 2 bases for J; bases not matched to a gene: 5. This chain's CDR3 is CASSLPGQGAYEQYF. CDR3 bases: TGTGCCAGCAGCTTGCCGGGACAGGGTGCCTACGAGCAGTACTTC. The full variable domain, rest sourced from reference TRBV11-2 and TRBJ2-7, is EAGVAQSPRYKIIEKRQSVAFWCNPISGHATLYWYQQILGQGPKLLIQFQNNGVVDDSQLPKDRFSAERLKGVDSTLKIQPAKLEDSAVYLCASSLPGQGAYEQYFGPGTRLTVT.

This clone has only one observation. A junction end diverges from the germline sequence, so it may reflect a read error. The gene calls are TRBV7-7 and TRBJ2-5; 15 bases match TRBD2. Germline assignment: CDR1 SSHAT and CDR2 FNYEAQ (reference sequence). The CDR3 spans 18 residues. CDR3 coding DNA: TGTGCTAGCAGCCCCACTCGGACTAGCGGGAGGGCCGGGGAGACCCAGTACTTC. It encodes CASSPTRTSGRAGETQYF.